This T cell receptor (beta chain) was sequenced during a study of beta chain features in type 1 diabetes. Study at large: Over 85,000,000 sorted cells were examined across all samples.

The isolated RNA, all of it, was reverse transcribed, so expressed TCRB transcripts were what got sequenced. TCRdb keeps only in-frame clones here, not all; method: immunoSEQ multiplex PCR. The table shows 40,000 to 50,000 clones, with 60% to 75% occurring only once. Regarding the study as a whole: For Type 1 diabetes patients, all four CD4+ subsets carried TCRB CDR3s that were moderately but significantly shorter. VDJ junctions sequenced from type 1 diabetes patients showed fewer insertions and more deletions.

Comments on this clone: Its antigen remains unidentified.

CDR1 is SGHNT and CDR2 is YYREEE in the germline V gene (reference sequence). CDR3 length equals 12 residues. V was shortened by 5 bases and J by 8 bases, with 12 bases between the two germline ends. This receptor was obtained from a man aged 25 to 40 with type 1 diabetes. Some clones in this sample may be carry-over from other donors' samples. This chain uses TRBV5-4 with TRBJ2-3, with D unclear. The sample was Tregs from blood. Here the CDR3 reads CASRGQLGTQYF. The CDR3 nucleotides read TGTGCCAGCAGGGGCCAGCTCGGTACGCAGTATTTT.